These T cell receptor beta chains were read from a single sample in a study of shared clonotypes between healthy human individuals. TCRdb's table, derived via immunoSEQ multiplex PCR, lists solely in-frame clones and lacks some. The sample lists about 590,000 clones, about 95% occurring once. Material: naive CD8+ T cells sorted from blood. These receptors were obtained from a woman aged 25-40 years in good health. Each CDR3 is given with its conserved first and last residue. The order of the fields is V gene, D gene, CDR3 protein. The D gene is left open where the match is weak.

TRBV7-9 TRBD1 CASSPRQGRNEQFF
TRBV7-6 . CASSLGGSAMYNEQFF
TRBV27 . CASRDLSYEQYF
TRBV28 TRBD2 CATLPRDYTDTQYF
TRBV4-1 TRBD1 CASRHVGTAPRYGYTF
TRBV5-1 TRBD1 CASDRTGIHETQYF
TRBV2 . CASRSPVSSYNEQFF
TRBV2 TRBD2 CASSEATSGPIYNEQFF
TRBV6-4 TRBD2 CASSELAGNEQFF
TRBV7-9 . CASSLATEGNYGYTF
TRBV5-5 TRBD2 CASSFSSSGRDQETQYF
TRBV7-9 . CASSPDRNEQYF
TRBV27 . CASSRGPGELFF
TRBV10-3 . CAISDTGELFF
TRBV2 . CASSWPRDRSYNEQFF
TRBV27 TRBD1 CASSSGPGQGAYEQYF
TRBV7-6 . CASRGTYTSTDTQYF
TRBV7-9 . CASGVTPYNEQFF
TRBV29-1 . CSVEVPGSYEQYF
TRBV6-1 TRBD2 CASSAVRTSDQETQYF
TRBV7-8 TRBD2 CASSPPPTSGRGHEQFF
TRBV27 . CASSLSVNTEAFF